This T cell receptor (beta chain) was sequenced during a study of cytomegalovirus exposure and HLA in healthy donors. The study, taken as a whole, reports: In a later analysis, a missense DCLRE1C variant was linked to TCR beta V- and J-gene trimming. A highly shared variant cluster was judged a likely technical artifact. Some public TCRs appeared in many individuals, while most sequences were rare.

This clone came up once. Antigen: not known. The PCR had 60 Vbeta and 13 Jbeta primers. Generated by immunoSEQ multiplex PCR, the TCRdb table keeps only in-frame clones and is missing some. The sample records 150,000 to 200,000 clones, under 85% being singletons. This clonotype was sampled from a human donor in good health. Sequencing was performed on PBMCs.

The CDR3 sequence: CASSPVTSGGKETQYF. CDR3 coding DNA: TGTGCCAGCAGCCCGGTAACGAGCGGGGGGAAAGAGACCCAGTACTTC. The chain couples TRBV5-6 to TRBJ2-5, with 9 bases lining up with TRBD2. V dropped 4 bases and J dropped 3; count of bases not matched to a gene: 10. Per the germline V gene, CDR1 is SGHDT and CDR2 is YYEEEE. The CDR3 length is 16 residues.